The rows below give T cell receptor beta chains drawn from one sample of a study of T cell responses to AZD1222 COVID-19 vaccine. Profiled with immunoSEQ multiplex PCR; TCRdb holds only in-frame clones, not every one. The sample yields 140,000 to 150,000 clones, 92% seen once. The specimen comprised peripheral blood, sampled on day 0 of AZD1222 vaccination. The receptor source for this set is an adult in good health. CDR3s include the opening cysteine and the closing phenylalanine or tryptophan. The D gene is left open where the match is weak. A clone size is listed for some rows: how often the clone was seen (once, few, many), or a class if it is expanded.

J	V	D	size	CDR3	DNA
TRBJ2-2	TRBV12-3/TRBV12-4	-	-	CASSFPPGELFF	TGTGCCAGCAGTTTCCCTCCCGGGGAGCTGTTTTTT
TRBJ2-6	TRBV2	-	-	CASMPVRGSLGATSGANVLTF	TGTGCCAGCATGCCCGTTCGAGGGAGTCTAGGAGCAACCTCTGGGGCCAACGTCCTGACTTTC
TRBJ2-1	TRBV4-1	TRBD2	-	CASSQDGGGRSSEQFF	TGCGCCAGCAGCCAAGACGGGGGAGGGCGTAGTAGTGAGCAGTTCTTC
TRBJ2-1	TRBV9	-	-	CASSATQQGSEQFF	TGTGCCAGCAGCGCCACTCAACAGGGATCTGAGCAGTTCTTC
TRBJ2-1	TRBV5-1	TRBD2	-	CASSPASGSQHNEQFF	TGCGCCAGCAGCCCCGCTAGCGGGAGTCAGCACAATGAGCAGTTCTTC
TRBJ1-5	TRBV27	-	-	CASRYDGAGVQPQHF	TGTGCCAGCAGATATGACGGGGCTGGGGTTCAGCCCCAGCATTTT
TRBJ2-6	TRBV19	-	once	CASSWGLWANVLTF	TGTGCCAGTAGCTGGGGCCTATGGGCCAACGTCCTGACTTTC
TRBJ2-1	TRBV28	-	-	CASVKGGNEQFF	TGTGCCAGCGTAAAGGGGGGCAATGAGCAGTTCTTC
TRBJ2-7	TRBV9	TRBD1	-	CASSAGQAIGEQYF	TGTGCCAGCAGCGCCGGACAGGCCATTGGGGAGCAGTACTTC
TRBJ2-2	TRBV5-1	-	once	CASSNRDGGAGELFF	TGCGCCAGCAGTAACCGGGACGGCGGAGCCGGGGAGCTGTTTTTT
TRBJ2-3	TRBV7-2	-	-	CASSLGGVGDTQYF	TGTGCCAGCAGCTTAGGGGGAGTTGGGGATACGCAGTATTTT
TRBJ1-3	TRBV7-9	-	-	CARTEGQVGTIYF	TGTGCCAGGACCGAAGGGCAGGTCGGCACCATATATTTT
TRBJ1-1	TRBV7-8	-	-	CASSPRANTEAFF	TGTGCCAGCAGCCCTAGGGCCAACACTGAAGCTTTCTTT
TRBJ2-3	TRBV7-3	-	-	CASSQATDTQYF	TGTGCCAGCAGCCAAGCGACAGATACGCAGTATTTT
TRBJ2-7	TRBV27	-	-	CASSLSSGQVGEQYF	TGTGCCAGCAGTTTATCATCTGGGCAGGTGGGGGAGCAGTACTTC
TRBJ1-4	TRBV7-9	-	-	CASSAQSEKLFF	TGTGCCAGCAGCGCCCAGAGTGAAAAACTGTTTTTT
TRBJ1-2	TRBV5-6	-	-	CASSGGTVYGYTF	TGTGCCAGCAGCGGCGGGACGGTATATGGCTACACCTTC
TRBJ2-3	TRBV7-2	-	-	CASSLSGRGTDTQYF	TGTGCCAGCAGCCTTAGCGGCCGGGGGACAGATACGCAGTATTTT
TRBJ2-7	TRBV5-6	-	once	CASGSPRSYTIYEQYF	TGTGCCAGCGGATCCCCCAGGTCCTATACTATCTACGAGCAGTACTTC
TRBJ1-1	TRBV5-5	-	-	CASSQLTEAFF	TGTGCCAGCAGCCAACTCACTGAAGCTTTCTTT
TRBJ2-3	TRBV2	-	-	CASRYRESYTDTQYF	TGTGCCAGCAGGTACAGGGAATCTTACACAGATACGCAGTATTTT
TRBJ2-3	TRBV5-1	-	-	CASSLRGLGTDTQYF	TGCGCCAGCAGCTTGCGGGGCTTAGGGACAGATACGCAGTATTTT
TRBJ1-1	TRBV27	-	-	CASSFGGDTEAFF	TGTGCCAGCAGTTTTGGGGGGGACACTGAAGCTTTCTTT
TRBJ1-2	TRBV7-9	-	-	CASSDPRELYGYTF	TGTGCCAGCAGCGACCCGAGGGAGCTCTATGGCTACACCTTC
TRBJ1-5	TRBV21-1	-	-	CAESVGFGDVHSQPQHF	TGTGCCGAGTCAGTCGGTTTCGGGGACGTCCACAGTCAGCCCCAGCATTTT
TRBJ2-3	TRBV5-1	TRBD2	-	CASSLTGLAGVDTQYF	TGCGCCAGCAGCCTAACCGGACTAGCGGGAGTAGATACGCAGTATTTT
TRBJ2-5	TRBV9	-	once	CASSVGVLETQYF	TGTGCCAGCAGCGTAGGGGTCCTGGAGACCCAGTACTTC
TRBJ2-2	TRBV6-5	TRBD2	-	CASTGGAVTGELFF	TGTGCCAGCACGGGGGGGGCAGTCACCGGGGAGCTGTTTTTT
TRBJ2-1	TRBV24-1	-	once	CATSDPPPGDEQFF	TGTGCCACCAGTGACCCTCCACCCGGGGATGAGCAGTTCTTC
TRBJ2-7	TRBV28	-	-	CASTDSGTRAYEQYF	TGTGCCAGCACCGACAGCGGGACAAGGGCCTACGAGCAGTACTTC
TRBJ1-2	TRBV19	-	-	CASSSEAQGGFVGYTF	TGTGCCAGTAGTTCAGAGGCGCAGGGTGGATTCGTAGGCTACACCTTC
TRBJ1-5	TRBV25-1	-	-	CASSEYGGSGPQHF	TGTGCCAGCAGTGAATACGGAGGGAGTGGGCCCCAGCATTTT
TRBJ2-2	TRBV19	TRBD2	-	CASGRAWDTGELFF	TGTGCCAGCGGGAGGGCCTGGGACACCGGGGAGCTGTTTTTT
TRBJ1-1	TRBV27	-	-	CASTAPPMGKNTEAFF	TGTGCCAGCACGGCACCACCCATGGGGAAGAACACTGAAGCTTTCTTT
TRBJ1-2	TRBV10-3	-	-	CAISESGNYGYTF	TGTGCCATCAGTGAGTCGGGTAACTATGGCTACACCTTC
TRBJ2-5	TRBV3-1/TRBV3-2	TRBD2	-	CASSQAPSGSEQYF	TGTGCCAGCAGCCAAGCCCCTAGCGGGAGTGAACAGTACTTC
TRBJ2-7	TRBV15	-	once	CATSRDRAGYPSYEQYF	TGTGCCACCAGCAGAGATCGGGCAGGATATCCCTCCTACGAGCAGTACTTC
TRBJ2-3	TRBV5-1	TRBD2	-	CASSFSGISTDTQYF	TGCGCCAGCAGCTTTAGCGGGATAAGCACAGATACGCAGTATTTT
TRBJ1-2	TRBV6-5	TRBD1	-	CASSYSGTGAHGYTF	TGTGCCAGCAGTTACTCTGGGACAGGAGCTCATGGCTACACCTTC
TRBJ2-3	TRBV29-1	TRBD2	-	CSVGTSGTTSTDTQYF	TGCAGCGTAGGGACTAGCGGGACGACTAGCACAGATACGCAGTATTTT
TRBJ1-5	TRBV28	-	-	CASSLGGKPRYQPQHF	TGTGCCAGCAGTTTGGGGGGGAAACCTAGATATCAGCCCCAGCATTTT
TRBJ2-7	TRBV19	TRBD2	-	CASREPSGRFDEQYF	TGTGCCAGTAGGGAACCTAGCGGGAGATTCGACGAGCAGTACTTC